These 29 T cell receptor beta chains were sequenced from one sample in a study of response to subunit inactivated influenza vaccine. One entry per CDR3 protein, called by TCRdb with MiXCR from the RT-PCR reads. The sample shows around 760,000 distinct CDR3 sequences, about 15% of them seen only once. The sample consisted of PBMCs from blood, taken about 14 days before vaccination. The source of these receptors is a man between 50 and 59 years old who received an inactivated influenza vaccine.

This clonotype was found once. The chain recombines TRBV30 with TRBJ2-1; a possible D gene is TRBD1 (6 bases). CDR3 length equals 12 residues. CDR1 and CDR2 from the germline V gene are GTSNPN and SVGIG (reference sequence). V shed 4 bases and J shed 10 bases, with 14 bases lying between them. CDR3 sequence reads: CAWNIRGSEQFF. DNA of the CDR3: TGTGCCTGGAACATTAGGGGGAGCGAGCAGTTCTTC.

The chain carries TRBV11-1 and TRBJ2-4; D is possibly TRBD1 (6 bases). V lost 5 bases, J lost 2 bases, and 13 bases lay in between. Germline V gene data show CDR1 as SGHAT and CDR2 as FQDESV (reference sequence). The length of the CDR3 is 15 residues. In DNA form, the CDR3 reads TGTGCCAGCAGCCCCCGGACAGTATCCAAAAACATTCAGTACTTC. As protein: CASSPRTVSKNIQYF.

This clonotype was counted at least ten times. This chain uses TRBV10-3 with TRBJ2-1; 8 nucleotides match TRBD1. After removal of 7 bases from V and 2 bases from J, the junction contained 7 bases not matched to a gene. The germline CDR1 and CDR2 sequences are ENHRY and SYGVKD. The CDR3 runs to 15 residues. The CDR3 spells CAIKDRDITYNEQFF. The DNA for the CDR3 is TGTGCCATCAAGGACAGGGATATAACCTACAATGAGCAGTTCTTC.

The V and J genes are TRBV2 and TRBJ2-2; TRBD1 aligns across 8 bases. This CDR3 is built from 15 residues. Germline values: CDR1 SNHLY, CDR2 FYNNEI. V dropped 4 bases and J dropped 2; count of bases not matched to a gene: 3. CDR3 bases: TGTGCCAGCAGTGTGGACAGGGTCAACACCGGGGAGCTGTTTTTT. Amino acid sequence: CASSVDRVNTGELFF.

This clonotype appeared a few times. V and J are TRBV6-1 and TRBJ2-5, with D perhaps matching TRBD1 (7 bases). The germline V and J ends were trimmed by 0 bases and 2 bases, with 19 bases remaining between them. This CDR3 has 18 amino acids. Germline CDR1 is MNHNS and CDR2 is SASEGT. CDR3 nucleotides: TGTGCCAGCAGTGAAGCGAGAGGAGGGGGCCTAATTCAAGAGACCCAGTACTTC. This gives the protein CASSEARGGGLIQETQYF.

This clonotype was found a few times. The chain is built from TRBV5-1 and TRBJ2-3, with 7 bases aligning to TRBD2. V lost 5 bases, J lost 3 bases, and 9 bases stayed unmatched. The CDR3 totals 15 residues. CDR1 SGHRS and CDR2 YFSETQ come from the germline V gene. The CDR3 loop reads CASRLRGVSTDTQYF. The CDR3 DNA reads TGCGCCAGCAGACTTCGGGGGGTCTCGACAGATACGCAGTATTTT.

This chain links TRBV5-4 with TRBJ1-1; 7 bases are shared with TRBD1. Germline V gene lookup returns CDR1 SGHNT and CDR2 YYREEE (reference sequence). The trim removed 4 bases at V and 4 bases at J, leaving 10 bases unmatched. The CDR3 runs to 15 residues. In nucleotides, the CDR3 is TGTGCCAGCAGCCCCCCGACAGGGTTTATCACTGAAGCTTTCTTT. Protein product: CASSPPTGFITEAFF.

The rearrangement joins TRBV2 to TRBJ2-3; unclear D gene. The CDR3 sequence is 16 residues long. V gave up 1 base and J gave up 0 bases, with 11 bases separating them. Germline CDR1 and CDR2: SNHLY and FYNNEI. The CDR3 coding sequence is TGTGCCAGCAGTGAAGAGTGGGGAACGAGCACAGATACGCAGTATTTT. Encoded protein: CASSEEWGTSTDTQYF.

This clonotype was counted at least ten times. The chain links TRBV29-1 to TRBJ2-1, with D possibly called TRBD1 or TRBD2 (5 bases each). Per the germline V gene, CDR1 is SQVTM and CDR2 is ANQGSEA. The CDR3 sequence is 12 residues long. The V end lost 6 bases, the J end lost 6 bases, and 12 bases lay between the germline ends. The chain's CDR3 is CSVGDGPNEQFF. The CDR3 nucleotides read TGCAGCGTGGGGGACGGACCCAATGAGCAGTTCTTC.

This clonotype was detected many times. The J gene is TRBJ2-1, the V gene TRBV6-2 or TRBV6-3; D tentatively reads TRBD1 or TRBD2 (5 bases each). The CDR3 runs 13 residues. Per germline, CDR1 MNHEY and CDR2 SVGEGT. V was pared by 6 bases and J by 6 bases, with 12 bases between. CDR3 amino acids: CASRQGRINEQFF. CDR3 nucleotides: TGTGCCAGCAGGCAGGGACGTATCAATGAGCAGTTCTTC.

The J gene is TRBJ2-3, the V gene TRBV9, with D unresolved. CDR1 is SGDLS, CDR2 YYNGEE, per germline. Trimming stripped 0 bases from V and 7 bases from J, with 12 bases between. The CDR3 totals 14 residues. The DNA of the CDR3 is TGTGCCAGCAGCGTAGCTCCCCAGCCCAATACGCAGTATTTT. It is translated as CASSVAPQPNTQYF.

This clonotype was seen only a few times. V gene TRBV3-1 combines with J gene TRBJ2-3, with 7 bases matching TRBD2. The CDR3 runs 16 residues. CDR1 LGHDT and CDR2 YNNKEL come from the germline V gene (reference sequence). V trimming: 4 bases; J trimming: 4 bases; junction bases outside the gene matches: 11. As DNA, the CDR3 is TGTGCCAGCAGCCTCGCAAGCGGGATACTTTCAGATACGCAGTATTTT. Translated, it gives CASSLASGILSDTQYF.

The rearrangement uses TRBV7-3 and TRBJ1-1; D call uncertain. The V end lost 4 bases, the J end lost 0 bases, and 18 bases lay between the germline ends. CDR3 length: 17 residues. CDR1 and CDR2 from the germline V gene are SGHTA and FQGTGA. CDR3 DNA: TGTGCCAGCAGCTCAAGTCCCCTTAGACAAATGAACACTGAAGCTTTCTTT. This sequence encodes CASSSSPLRQMNTEAFF.

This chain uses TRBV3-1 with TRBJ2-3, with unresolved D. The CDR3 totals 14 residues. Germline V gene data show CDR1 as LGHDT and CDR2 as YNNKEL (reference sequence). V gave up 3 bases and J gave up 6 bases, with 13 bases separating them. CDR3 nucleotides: TGTGCCAGCAGCCACAGGTTTCATTGGGATACGCAGTATTTT. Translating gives CASSHRFHWDTQYF.

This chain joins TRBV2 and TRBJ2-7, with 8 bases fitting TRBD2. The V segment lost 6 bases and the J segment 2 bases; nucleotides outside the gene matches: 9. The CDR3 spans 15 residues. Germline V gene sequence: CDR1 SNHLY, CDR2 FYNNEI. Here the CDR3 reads CASRGLAFYTYEQYF. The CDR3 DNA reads TGTGCCAGCAGAGGACTAGCCTTCTATACCTACGAGCAGTACTTC.

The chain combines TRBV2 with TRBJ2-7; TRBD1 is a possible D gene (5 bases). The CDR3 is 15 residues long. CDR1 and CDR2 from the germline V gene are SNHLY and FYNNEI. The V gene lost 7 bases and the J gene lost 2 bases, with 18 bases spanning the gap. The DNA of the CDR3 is TGTGCCAGCAAACCACTCAGGGATTCGACCTACGAGCAGTACTTC. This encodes CASKPLRDSTYEQYF.

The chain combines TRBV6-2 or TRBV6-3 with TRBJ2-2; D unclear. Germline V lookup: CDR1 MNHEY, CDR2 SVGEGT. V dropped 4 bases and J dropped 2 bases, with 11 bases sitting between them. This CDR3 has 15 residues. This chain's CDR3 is CASSWARRNTGELFF. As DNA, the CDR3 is TGTGCCAGCAGTTGGGCCCGGCGAAACACCGGGGAGCTGTTTTTT.

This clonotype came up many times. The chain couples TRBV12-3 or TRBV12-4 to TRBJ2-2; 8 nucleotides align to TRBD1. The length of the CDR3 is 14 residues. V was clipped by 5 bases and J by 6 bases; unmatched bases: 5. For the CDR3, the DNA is TGTGCCAGCAGTCGAGGGACAGGTCCCGGGGAGCTGTTTTTT. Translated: CASSRGTGPGELFF.

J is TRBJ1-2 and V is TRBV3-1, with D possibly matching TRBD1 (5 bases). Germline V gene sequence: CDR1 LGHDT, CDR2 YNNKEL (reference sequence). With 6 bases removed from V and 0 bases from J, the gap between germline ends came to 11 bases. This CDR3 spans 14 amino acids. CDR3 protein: CASRGVTANYGYTF. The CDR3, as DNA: TGTGCCAGCAGGGGGGTTACAGCTAACTATGGCTACACCTTC.

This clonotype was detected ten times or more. The CDR3 DNA sequence: TGTGCCAGCAGCTCGGACAGCACCTACGAGCAGTACTTC. Its translation is CASSSDSTYEQYF. This sequence joins TRBV5-8 and TRBJ2-7; D possibly corresponds to TRBD1 (6 bases). Germline CDR1 SGHTS, CDR2 YDEGEE. The length of the CDR3 is 13 residues. With 3 bases removed from V and 2 bases from J, the gap between germline ends came to 9 bases.

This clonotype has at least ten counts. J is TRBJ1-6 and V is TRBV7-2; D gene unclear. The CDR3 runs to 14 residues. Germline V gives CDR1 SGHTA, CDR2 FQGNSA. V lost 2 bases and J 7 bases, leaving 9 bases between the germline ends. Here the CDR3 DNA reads TGTGCCAGCAGCTTAAAGGGAGGGAATTCACCCCTCCACTTT. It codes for CASSLKGGNSPLHF.

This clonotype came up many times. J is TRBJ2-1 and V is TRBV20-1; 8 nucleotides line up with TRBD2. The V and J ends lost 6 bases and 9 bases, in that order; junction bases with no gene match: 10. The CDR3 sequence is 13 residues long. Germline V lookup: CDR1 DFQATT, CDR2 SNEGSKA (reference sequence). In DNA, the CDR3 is TGCAGTGCACCGGGACTAGTTGAGGGTGAGCAGTTCTTC. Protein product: CSAPGLVEGEQFF.

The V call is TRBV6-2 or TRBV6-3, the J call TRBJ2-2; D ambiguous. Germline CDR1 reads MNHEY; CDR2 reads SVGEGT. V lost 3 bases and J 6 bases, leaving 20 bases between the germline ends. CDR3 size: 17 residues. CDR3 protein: CASSYGSRIESAGELFF. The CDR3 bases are TGTGCCAGCAGTTATGGGTCGAGGATCGAGTCGGCCGGGGAGCTGTTTTTT.

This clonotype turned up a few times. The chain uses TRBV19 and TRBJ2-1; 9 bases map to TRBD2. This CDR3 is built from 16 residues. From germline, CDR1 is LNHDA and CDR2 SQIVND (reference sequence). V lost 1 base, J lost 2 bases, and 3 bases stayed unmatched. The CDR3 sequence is CASSIGSSGAYNEQFF. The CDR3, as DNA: TGTGCCAGTAGTATAGGTTCTAGCGGGGCCTACAATGAGCAGTTCTTC.

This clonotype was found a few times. CDR3 nucleotides: TGCGCCAGCACTCGGACAGGGTATTCTTCTGACGAGCAGTACTTC. Amino acids: CASTRTGYSSDEQYF. The V call is TRBV5-1, the J call TRBJ2-7; 8 nucleotides agree with TRBD1. Trimming took 6 bases from V and 5 from J; bases not matched to a gene: 13. CDR3 length equals 15 residues. Germline lookup yields CDR1 SGHRS and CDR2 YFSETQ.

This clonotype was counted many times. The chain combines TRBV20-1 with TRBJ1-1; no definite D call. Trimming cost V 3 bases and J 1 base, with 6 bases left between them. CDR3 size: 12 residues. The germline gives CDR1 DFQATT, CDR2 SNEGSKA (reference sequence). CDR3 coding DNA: TGCAGTGCTAGTAAAGCGAACACTGAAGCTTTCTTT. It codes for CSASKANTEAFF.

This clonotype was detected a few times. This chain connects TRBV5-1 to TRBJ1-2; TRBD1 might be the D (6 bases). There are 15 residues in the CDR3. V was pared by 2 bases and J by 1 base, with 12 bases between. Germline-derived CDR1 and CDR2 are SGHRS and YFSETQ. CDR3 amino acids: CASSLQTGNNYGYTF. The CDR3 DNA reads TGCGCCAGCAGCTTACAGACAGGAAATAACTATGGCTACACCTTC. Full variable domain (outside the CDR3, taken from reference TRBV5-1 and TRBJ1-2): KAGVTQTPRYLIKTRGQQVTLSCSPISGHRSVSWYQQTPGQGLQFLFEYFSETQRNKGNFPGRFSGRQFSNSRSEMNVSTLELGDSALYLCASSLQTGNNYGYTFGSGTRLTVV.

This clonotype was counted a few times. CDR3 sequence reads: CASSRVEEEYF. CDR3 DNA: TGTGCCAGCAGCCGGGTAGAGGAGGAGTACTTC. This chain joins TRBV7-9 and TRBJ2-7; possibly TRBD2 for D (5 bases). Germline V gives CDR1 SEHNR, CDR2 FQNEAQ (reference sequence). The length of the CDR3 is 11 residues. V lost 5 bases and J lost 11, with 13 bases in between.

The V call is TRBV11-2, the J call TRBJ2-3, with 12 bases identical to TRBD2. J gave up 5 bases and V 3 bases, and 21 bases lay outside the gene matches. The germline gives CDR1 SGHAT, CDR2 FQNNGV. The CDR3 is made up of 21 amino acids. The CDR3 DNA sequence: TGTGCCAGCAGCTTTTTGGCTAGCGGGGGGGAGATCCCCGGGCACGTAGATACGCAGTATTTT. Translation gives CASSFLASGGEIPGHVDTQYF.